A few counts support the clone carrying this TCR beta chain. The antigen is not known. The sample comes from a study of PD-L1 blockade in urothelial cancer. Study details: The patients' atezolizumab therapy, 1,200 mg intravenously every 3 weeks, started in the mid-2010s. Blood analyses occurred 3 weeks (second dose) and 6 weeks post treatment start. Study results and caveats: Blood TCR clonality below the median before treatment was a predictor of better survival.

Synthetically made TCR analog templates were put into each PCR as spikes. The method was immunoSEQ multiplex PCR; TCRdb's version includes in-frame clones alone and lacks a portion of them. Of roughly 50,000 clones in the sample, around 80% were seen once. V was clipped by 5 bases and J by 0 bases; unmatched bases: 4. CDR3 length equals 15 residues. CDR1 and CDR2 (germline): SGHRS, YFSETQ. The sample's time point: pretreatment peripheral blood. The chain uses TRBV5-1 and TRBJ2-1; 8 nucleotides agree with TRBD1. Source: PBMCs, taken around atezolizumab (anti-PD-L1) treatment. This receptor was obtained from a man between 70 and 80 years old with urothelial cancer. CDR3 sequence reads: CASRQGGYSYNEQFF. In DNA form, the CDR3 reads TGCGCCAGCAGACAGGGGGGTTACTCCTACAATGAGCAGTTCTTC.